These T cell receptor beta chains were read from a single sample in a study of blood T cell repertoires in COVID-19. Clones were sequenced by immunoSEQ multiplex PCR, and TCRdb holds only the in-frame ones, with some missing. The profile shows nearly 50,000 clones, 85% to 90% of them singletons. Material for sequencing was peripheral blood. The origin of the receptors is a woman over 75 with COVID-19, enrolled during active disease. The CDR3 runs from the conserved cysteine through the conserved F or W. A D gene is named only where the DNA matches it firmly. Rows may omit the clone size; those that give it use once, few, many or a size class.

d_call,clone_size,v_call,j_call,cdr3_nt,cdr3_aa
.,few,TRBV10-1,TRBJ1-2,TGCGCCAGCAGTGAGTCCCGGGCGGGACATGGCTACACCTTC,CASSESRAGHGYTF
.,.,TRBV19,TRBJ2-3,TGTGCCAGTAGTATAAGAAGTCTACTTTTTTTAGATACGCAGTATTTT,CASSIRSLLFLDTQYF
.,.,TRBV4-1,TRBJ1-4,TGCGCCAGCAGATGGACAGACACTAATGAAAAACTGTTTTTT,CASRWTDTNEKLFF
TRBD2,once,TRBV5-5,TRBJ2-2,TGTGCCAGCAGCTTGGCCCTCGGACTAGCGATGAACACCGGGGAGCTGTTTTTT,CASSLALGLAMNTGELFF
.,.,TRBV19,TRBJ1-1,TGTGCCAGTAGTATTCAGAACACTGAAGCTTTCTTT,CASSIQNTEAFF
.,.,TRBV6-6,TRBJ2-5,TGTGCCAGCAGTTACTCAGGGAGCCAAGAGACCCAGTACTTC,CASSYSGSQETQYF
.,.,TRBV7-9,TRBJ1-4,TGTGCCAGCAGCTTAGGGGCAGCCGAAAAACTGTTTTTT,CASSLGAAEKLFF
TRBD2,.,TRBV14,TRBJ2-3,TGTGCCAGCAGCCGCGCCGGGACTAGCGGTGATACGCAGTATTTT,CASSRAGTSGDTQYF
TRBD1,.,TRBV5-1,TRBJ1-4,TGCGCCAGCAGCCGACAGGGTGCTAATGAAAAACTGTTTTTT,CASSRQGANEKLFF
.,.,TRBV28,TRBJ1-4,TGTGCCAGCAGTCTGGGGGGACTGGAGAATGAAAAACTGTTTTTT,CASSLGGLENEKLFF
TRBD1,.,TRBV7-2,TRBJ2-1,TGTGCCAGCAGCCGTGACAGGGGCCTAACCTACAATGAGCAGTTCTTC,CASSRDRGLTYNEQFF
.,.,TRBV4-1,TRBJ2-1,TGCGCCAGCAGCCCAGCGCCTCCCAATGAGCAGTTCTTC,CASSPAPPNEQFF
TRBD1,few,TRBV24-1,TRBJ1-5,TGTGCCACCAGTGATTCCGGGACAGGGTACAATCAGCCCCAGCATTTT,CATSDSGTGYNQPQHF
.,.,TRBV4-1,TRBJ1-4,TGCGCCAGCAGCCCTTACTCAACTAATGAAAAACTGTTTTTT,CASSPYSTNEKLFF
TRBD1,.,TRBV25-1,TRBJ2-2,TGTGCCAGCAGTGATCCGGACAGGGCCACCGGGGAGCTGTTTTTT,CASSDPDRATGELFF
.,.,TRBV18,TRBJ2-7,TGTGCCAGCTCACCTATGACAGCCTACGAGCAGTACTTC,CASSPMTAYEQYF
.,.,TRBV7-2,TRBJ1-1,TGTGCCAGCAGCTTGGACAGTGTTTACACTGAAGCTTTCTTT,CASSLDSVYTEAFF
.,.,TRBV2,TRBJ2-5,TGTGCCAGCAGTGAAGTGAGGGAGACCCAGTACTTC,CASSEVRETQYF
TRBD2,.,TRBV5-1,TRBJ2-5,TGCGCCAGCAGCCCGCTAGCGGGGGGGGTAGAGACCCAGTACTTC,CASSPLAGGVETQYF
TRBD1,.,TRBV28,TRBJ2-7,TGTGCCAGCAGTTTCAATGCTTGGACAGGGAATTACGAGCAGTACTTC,CASSFNAWTGNYEQYF
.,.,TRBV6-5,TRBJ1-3,TGTGCCAGCAGAGCCTCGTCCTACTCTGGAAACACCATATATTTT,CASRASSYSGNTIYF
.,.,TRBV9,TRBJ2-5,TGTGCCAGCAGCCCTGGGGCGGCAGAGACCCAGTACTTC,CASSPGAAETQYF
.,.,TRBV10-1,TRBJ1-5,TGCGCCAGCAAAGAAAGGGGAGGGAATCAGCCCCAGCATTTT,CASKERGGNQPQHF
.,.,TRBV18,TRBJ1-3,TGTGCCAGCTCACCAGATGGGCGAAACACCATATATTTT,CASSPDGRNTIYF
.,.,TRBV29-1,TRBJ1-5,TGCAGCTTCAGACAAAATAGCAATCAGCCCCAGCATTTT,CSFRQNSNQPQHF
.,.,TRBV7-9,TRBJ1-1,TGTGCCAGCAGCTTAGCGAGGGTCACTGAAGCTTTCTTT,CASSLARVTEAFF
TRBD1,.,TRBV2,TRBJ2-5,TGTGCCAGCAGTGATGCAGGGGGCCGGAAGACCCAGTACTTC,CASSDAGGRKTQYF
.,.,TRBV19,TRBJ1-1,TGTGCCAGTAGTGTCCCTCTGTGGGAGTTTCCCACTGAAGCTTTCTTT,CASSVPLWEFPTEAFF
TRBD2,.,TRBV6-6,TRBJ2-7,TGTGCCAGCAGTTCTAGCGGGTTAAGCTCCTACGAGCAGTACTTC,CASSSSGLSSYEQYF
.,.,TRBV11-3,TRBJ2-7,TGTGCCAGCACCCCTGCCGGGGAGCAGTACTTC,CASTPAGEQYF
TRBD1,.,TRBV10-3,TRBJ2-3,TGTGCCATCAGTGCACAGGGGACAGATACGCAGTATTTT,CAISAQGTDTQYF
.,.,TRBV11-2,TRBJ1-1,TGTGCCAGCAGCTTAGGGCTACAGGCGAACACTGAAGCTTTCTTT,CASSLGLQANTEAFF
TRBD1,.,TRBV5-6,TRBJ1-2,TGTGCCAGCAGCCCAATTCGGACAGGACCGACTAACTATGGCTACACCTTC,CASSPIRTGPTNYGYTF
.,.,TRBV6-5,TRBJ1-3,TGTGCCAGCAGTTACTCCCAGGGGTACTCTGGAAACACCATATATTTT,CASSYSQGYSGNTIYF
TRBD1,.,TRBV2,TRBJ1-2,TGTGCCAGCCTGATCACAGGGGACTCGATCAACTATGGCTACACCTTC,CASLITGDSINYGYTF
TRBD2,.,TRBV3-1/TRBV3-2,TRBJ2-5,TGTGCCAGCAGCCAAGTTGGACTAGCGCCCCAGTACTTC,CASSQVGLAPQYF
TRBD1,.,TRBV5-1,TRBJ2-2,TGCGCCAGCATCCGGGACAGAAACACCGGGGAGCTGTTTTTT,CASIRDRNTGELFF
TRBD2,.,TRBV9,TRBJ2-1,TGTGCCAGCAGCCCCAGACTAGCAGACAATGAGCAGTTCTTC,CASSPRLADNEQFF
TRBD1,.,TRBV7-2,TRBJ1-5,TGTGCCAGCAGCTCCCGGGACAGGTCGCAGCCCCAGCATTTT,CASSSRDRSQPQHF
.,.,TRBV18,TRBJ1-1,TGTGCCAGCTCACCAAGACAGGACAGCCTAATGAACACTGAAGCTTTCTTT,CASSPRQDSLMNTEAFF
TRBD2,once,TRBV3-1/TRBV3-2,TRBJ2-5,TGTGCCAGCAGCCCGACTAGCGGGGGGCACCAAGAGACCCAGTACTTC,CASSPTSGGHQETQYF
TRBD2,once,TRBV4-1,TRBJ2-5,TGCGCCAGCTCCCAGAGGGGCGGGGGGGAGTTTGGGACCCAGTACTTC,CASSQRGGGEFGTQYF
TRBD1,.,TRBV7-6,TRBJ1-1,TGTGCCAGCAGCTTAACAAGACAGGGGAATGAAGCTTTCTTT,CASSLTRQGNEAFF
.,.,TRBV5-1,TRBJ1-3,TGCGCCAGCAGCTTTGGCATACCGCTCTCTGGAAACACCATATATTTT,CASSFGIPLSGNTIYF
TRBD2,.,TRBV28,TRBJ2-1,TGTGCCAGCAGTTTATCGGGACTAGCGGGAGGGACGTACAATGAGCAGTTCTTC,CASSLSGLAGGTYNEQFF
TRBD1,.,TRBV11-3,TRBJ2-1,TGTGCCAGCAGGTTAACAGGGGTTCGGGATGAGCAGTTCTTC,CASRLTGVRDEQFF
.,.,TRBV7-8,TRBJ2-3,TGTGCCAGCAGCTCCCGGGACTCCTCCACAGATACGCAGTATTTT,CASSSRDSSTDTQYF
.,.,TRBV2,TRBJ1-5,TGTGCCAGCAAGGTCCGGGAGTATCAGCCCCAGCATTTT,CASKVREYQPQHF
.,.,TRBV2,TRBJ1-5,TGTGCCAGCAGGGGGAGGGGATACCAGCCCCAGCATTTT,CASRGRGYQPQHF
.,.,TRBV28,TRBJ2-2,TGTGCCAGCAGTTACAGGGAATACACCGGGGAGCTGTTTTTT,CASSYREYTGELFF